These 16 T cell receptor beta chains originate from one sample sequenced in a study of spatial heterogeneity in lung cancer. Findings and limits, study-wide: Tumoral mutation counts were tracked by counts of expanded intratumoral alpha and beta TCRs.

These receptors lack a known antigen. Each CDR3 protein gets one entry after TCRdb re-called the 5' RACE reads with MiXCR. The sample lists about 9,400 distinct CDR3 sequences; around 6% were seen once. This sample's time point: sample taken at primary tumor resection. The specimen comprised lung tumor tissue, sampled at surgery. Receptor source: a male donor with early-stage non-small cell lung cancer.

Notes on this clonotype: This beta chain represents an off-target read in a library built for alpha chains; its size is of limited meaning. The chain recombines TRBV11-3 with TRBJ2-3, with a possible D match to TRBD1 (6 bases). The germline V gene has CDR1 SGHNT and CDR2 YENEEA. Trimming shortened V by 5 bases and J by 0 bases, and 9 bases separated the two germline ends. The CDR3 runs 14 residues. The CDR3 reads CASSQGLSTDTQYF. CDR3 in DNA: TGTGCCAGCAGCCAGGGGCTGAGCACAGATACGCAGTATTTT.

This clonotype was counted many times. For a library built for alpha chains, this beta chain is a stray read; little rests on its size. V and J are TRBV30 and TRBJ2-4, with D possibly TRBD2 on 6 matching bases. CDR1 is GTSNPN, CDR2 SVGIG, per germline (reference sequence). This CDR3 is built from 13 residues. Trimming took off 0 bases at V and 8 bases at J, with 11 bases between the two ends. The DNA for the CDR3 is TGTGCCTGGAGTGTACCGGGAGTGGACATTCAGTACTTC. Residues: CAWSVPGVDIQYF.

This clonotype was picked up many times. The size of this beta chain means little, since it is a stray read in a library made for alpha chains. The chain uses TRBV27 and TRBJ2-7; D is possibly TRBD2 (5 bases). CDR1 MNHEY and CDR2 SMNVEV come from the germline V gene (reference sequence). The CDR3 sequence is 13 residues long. The V end was cut by 3 bases, the J end by 5 bases, with 11 bases between. As DNA, the CDR3 is TGTGCCAGCAGTTTGAGGGCTACACACGAGCAGTACTTC. Its protein product is CASSLRATHEQYF.

This clonotype was found many times. This beta chain lies outside the target of a library built for alpha chains; its clone size means little. The V and J genes are TRBV28 and TRBJ1-2, with D perhaps matching TRBD1 (6 bases). The CDR3 is 14 amino acids. CDR1 is MDHEN and CDR2 is SYDVKM in the germline V gene. The V gene lost 2 bases and the J gene lost 6 bases, with 13 bases spanning the gap. CDR3 protein: CASSLGQGRDGYTF. The CDR3 DNA is TGTGCCAGCAGTTTAGGGCAGGGGAGGGATGGCTACACCTTC.

By sample share, this clonotype is medium-sized (0.01 to 0.1%). This beta chain is a stray read from a library made for alpha chains; its abundance is not meaningful. V and J are TRBV9 and TRBJ2-2; 7 bases are shared with TRBD2. Trimming removed 3 bases from V and 7 bases from J; junction bases left unmatched: 6. Germline values: CDR1 SGDLS, CDR2 YYNGEE. The CDR3 has 14 amino acids. In nucleotides, the CDR3 is TGTGCCAGCAGCGGAGGACTAGTTAACGGGGAGCTGTTTTTT. This codes for CASSGGLVNGELFF.

With regard to this clonotype: For a library built for alpha chains, this beta chain is a stray read; little rests on its size. V and J are TRBV14 and TRBJ1-1, with 10 nucleotides matching TRBD1. This CDR3 comprises 15 residues. Germline V lookup: CDR1 SGHDN, CDR2 FVKESK. With 0 bases clipped from V and 9 bases from J, the junction kept 7 bases outside the gene matches. As DNA, the CDR3 is TGTGCCAGCAGCCAAGATGGGACAGGGGTTGGTCAAGCTTTCTTT. Translated, it gives CASSQDGTGVGQAFF.

This clonotype was seen at least ten times. As an off-target read in a library built for alpha chains, this beta chain has a frequency of little significance. The chain couples TRBV9 to TRBJ1-2, with 12 nucleotides matching TRBD1. Germline CDR1 is SGDLS and CDR2 is YYNGEE. Unmatched junction bases numbered 8, after V lost 4 bases and J lost 7 bases. CDR3 length equals 15 residues. The CDR3 nucleotides read TGTGCCAGCAGCATACCGGGACAGGGGGCGGCTGGCTACACCTTC. It codes for CASSIPGQGAAGYTF.

By share of the sample, this clonotype is medium-sized (0.01 to 0.1%). This beta chain was picked up by a library intended for alpha chains and is off target, so its count carries little meaning. The chain couples TRBV28 to TRBJ1-2, with 9 nucleotides matching TRBD1. V lost 1 base to trimming and J lost 4 bases; unmatched junction nucleotides: 7. There are 16 residues in the CDR3. CDR1 is MDHEN, CDR2 SYDVKM, per germline. As DNA, the CDR3 is TGTGCCAGCAGTTTATCCGGGACAGGGTATTCCTATGGCTACACCTTC. Encoded protein: CASSLSGTGYSYGYTF.

In its sample, this clonotype was seen many times. The library was prepared for alpha chains; this beta chain is a stray read, so its frequency means little. V and J are TRBV7-9 and TRBJ2-7; D gene ambiguous. The CDR3 has 12 amino acids. The germline gives CDR1 SEHNR, CDR2 FQNEAQ (reference sequence). Trimming cost V 5 bases and J 4 bases, with 9 bases left between them. The CDR3 loop is CASSQRQYEQYF. The CDR3 DNA reads TGTGCCAGCAGCCAGAGGCAGTACGAGCAGTACTTC.

Many counts were recorded for this clonotype. The library was built for alpha chains, so this beta chain is an off-target read and its size means little. This sequence joins TRBV7-9 and TRBJ1-1; no firm D call. Trimming stripped 2 bases from V and 1 base from J, with 5 bases between. The CDR3 has 13 amino acids. Looked up from germline, CDR1 is SEHNR and CDR2 is FQNEAQ (reference sequence). The CDR3 here is CASSLTGNTEAFF. For the CDR3, the DNA is TGTGCCAGCAGCTTAACGGGGAACACTGAAGCTTTCTTT.

This clonotype was counted many times. The library was prepared for alpha chains; this beta chain is a stray read, so its frequency means little. This chain joins TRBV27 and TRBJ1-2; 7 bases match TRBD1. CDR1 is MNHEY and CDR2 is SMNVEV in the germline V gene (reference sequence). Trimming at V came to 3 bases and at J to 7 bases, leaving 8 bases not matched to a gene. This CDR3 comprises 14 residues. The CDR3 reads CASSFEGARGGYTF. CDR3 in DNA: TGTGCCAGCAGTTTTGAGGGGGCGCGTGGTGGCTACACCTTC.

This clonotype has a handful of counts. This beta chain turned up in a library designed for alpha chains; as an off-target read, its abundance says little. The V call is TRBV6-2 or TRBV6-3, the J call TRBJ2-5, with D uncertain. V lost 0 bases, J lost 4 bases, and 9 bases lay in between. The germline CDR1 and CDR2 sequences are MNHEY and SVGEGT. CDR3 length: 14 amino acids. CDR3: CASSYSDRRETQYF. The CDR3 nucleotides read TGTGCCAGCAGTTACTCCGACCGGAGAGAGACCCAGTACTTC.

This clonotype has a count of ten or more. This beta chain lies outside the target of a library built for alpha chains; its clone size means little. V gene TRBV2 combines with J gene TRBJ2-5, with D possibly TRBD2 on 5 matching bases. The CDR3 extends over 14 amino acids. Germline V gene lookup returns CDR1 SNHLY and CDR2 FYNNEI. Deletions cut 7 bases from V and 4 bases from J, with 16 bases between. In nucleotides, the CDR3 is TGTGCCAGCACGACGGGGTCGATTGGAGAGACCCAGTACTTC. Encoded protein: CASTTGSIGETQYF.

This clonotype is medium-sized. Because the library targeted alpha chains, this beta chain is an off-target read whose size means little. The chain joins TRBV7-3 to TRBJ2-5; TRBD1 matches 7 bases. The germline gives CDR1 SGHTA, CDR2 FQGTGA. This CDR3 has 15 residues. V lost 2 bases to trimming and J lost 4 bases; unmatched junction nucleotides: 7. This CDR3 reads CASSLQLGGGETQYF. In nucleotides, the CDR3 is TGTGCCAGCAGCTTACAGTTAGGGGGCGGAGAGACCCAGTACTTC.

This clonotype appeared many times. Because the library targeted alpha chains, this beta chain is an off-target read whose size means little. The chain has TRBV6-1 and TRBJ2-4; D is unresolved. V lost 3 bases and J 5 bases, leaving 11 bases between the germline ends. This CDR3 is built from 14 residues. Germline values: CDR1 MNHNS, CDR2 SASEGT. The CDR3 region is CASSESPAQNIQYF. CDR3 coding DNA: TGTGCCAGCAGTGAGTCCCCCGCGCAAAACATTCAGTACTTC.

This clonotype came up many times. As an off-target read in a library built for alpha chains, this beta chain has a frequency of little significance. The chain links TRBV19 to TRBJ1-3; D might be TRBD1 (5 bases). V gave up 8 bases and J gave up 3 bases, with 8 bases separating them. Germline V gene sequence: CDR1 LNHDA, CDR2 SQIVND (reference sequence). The CDR3 is 12 residues long. Written as DNA, the CDR3 is TGTGCCAGTGGGACCGATGGAAACACCATATATTTT. Residues: CASGTDGNTIYF.